The 9 T cell receptor beta chains given below trace back to one sample, sequenced in a study of cytomegalovirus exposure and HLA in healthy donors. 13 Jbeta primers and 60 Vbeta primers were used for the PCR. The method was immunoSEQ multiplex PCR; TCRdb's version includes in-frame clones alone and lacks a portion of them. The sample yields around 180,000 clones, more than 80% seen once. The sample comprised PBMCs. These receptors were obtained from a male donor in good health and CMV-seronegative.

As for this clone: The junction differs from germline at one of its ends, possibly a read error. The same CDR3 can be traced to other DNA sequences in this sample. The chain recombines TRBV4-2 with TRBJ2-7; 8 bases map to TRBD1. The CDR3 has 14 residues. The germline V gene has CDR1 LGHNA and CDR2 YNFKEQ. Here the CDR3 reads CASSQAGGLDEQYF. The CDR3 bases are TGTGCCAGCAGTCAAGCAGGGGGCTTGGACGAGCAGTACTTC.

This clone was detected only once. The chain links TRBV4-1 to TRBJ2-5, with 9 bases matching TRBD1. The J call may be faulty, since TRBJ2-7 better matches the DNA end. CDR1 and CDR2 (germline): MGHRA, YSYEKL. The CDR3 length is 12 residues. CDR3 nucleotide sequence: TGCGCCAGCAAAGGACAGGGGAACGAGCAGTACTTC. Residues: CASKGQGNEQYF.

This clone was recorded only once. V is TRBV15 and J is TRBJ2-7, with TRBD1 matching over 11 bases. Germline V CDR1 and CDR2: LNHNV, YYDKDF (reference sequence). The J segment lost 3 bases and the V segment lost 2 bases, leaving 6 bases of the junction unmatched. The CDR3 is 16 residues long. CDR3 nucleotides: TGTGCCACCAGCAGACGTACCGGGACAGGGGGCTACGAGCAGTACTTC. Translated: CATSRRTGTGGYEQYF.

The chain recombines TRBV5-1 with TRBJ2-1; 8 bases align to TRBD2. The V gene end was trimmed by 0 bases and the J gene end by 4 bases; junction bases not matched to a gene: 6. The CDR3 spans 16 residues. Germline V gene sequence: CDR1 SGHRS, CDR2 YFSETQ. This CDR3 reads CASSLDPAGAYNEQFF. The DNA for the CDR3 is TGCGCCAGCAGCTTGGATCCAGCGGGGGCTTACAATGAGCAGTTCTTC.

J is TRBJ2-5 and V is TRBV7-8; 15 bases match TRBD2. CDR1 is SGHVS and CDR2 is FQNEAQ in the germline V gene. The CDR3 sequence is 15 residues long. V shed 4 bases, J shed 13 bases, and the junction held 10 bases outside the gene matches. In nucleotides, the CDR3 is TGTGCCAGCAGCTCCACCCGGACTAGCGGGGGGGCAACGTACTTC. Residues: CASSSTRTSGGATYF.

The rearrangement links TRBV9 to TRBJ2-2; TRBD2 might be the D (5 bases). This CDR3 is 15 amino acids long. Looked up from germline, CDR1 is SGDLS and CDR2 is YYNGEE. V was trimmed by 2 bases and J by 5 bases, leaving 13 bases between them. CDR3 coding DNA: TGTGCCAGCAGCGTCGGGGTTATGGTAACCGGGGAGCTGTTTTTT. Its protein product is CASSVGVMVTGELFF.

V gene TRBV28 combines with J gene TRBJ1-2, with D maybe TRBD1 (5 bases). Looked up from germline, CDR1 is MDHEN and CDR2 is SYDVKM. Trimming removed 3 bases from V and 4 bases from J, with 18 bases in between. The CDR3 is made up of 16 amino acids. For the CDR3, the DNA is TGTGCCAGCAGTTTCCACCGGGGGTCGGGAGCCTATGGCTACACCTTC. Translating it yields CASSFHRGSGAYGYTF.

The chain links TRBV6-6 to TRBJ2-3; D remains ambiguous. V was pared by 5 bases and J by 1 base, with 4 bases between. The germline CDR1 and CDR2 sequences are MNHNY and SVGAGI (reference sequence). The CDR3 spans 12 residues. The CDR3 sequence: CASSPGTDTQYF. The CDR3 region has the DNA TGTGCCAGCAGTCCCGGCACAGATACGCAGTATTTT.

The chain combines TRBV7-9 with TRBJ2-7; TRBD2 matches at 11 bases. Germline lookup yields CDR1 SEHNR and CDR2 FQNEAQ (reference sequence). Unmatched junction bases numbered 6, after V lost 5 bases and J lost 3 bases. There are 15 residues in the CDR3. The DNA of the CDR3 is TGTGCCAGCAGCGTACCTAGCGGGGGGTACTACGAGCAGTACTTC. Encoded protein: CASSVPSGGYYEQYF.